The table lists the clone carrying this TCR beta chain with a few counts. Sequencing was performed with immunoSEQ multiplex PCR; in TCRdb, only in-frame clones are kept and a portion is missing. This sample has around 200,000 clones, with about 90% found just once. The data derive from a study of blood T cell repertoires in COVID-19. Overall study: Spain, Italy and the United States supplied samples that represented acute and convalescent COVID-19. PBMCs, B-cell-depleted T cells, or T cells were the source of the cDNA or gDNA that made up the material.

Germline-derived CDR1 and CDR2 are SGDLS and YYNGEE. The CDR3 length is 16 residues. The ends were cut back, 2 bases at V and 2 bases at J, with 16 bases in the middle. This TCR was sampled from a woman aged 18-35 years who had recovered from COVID-19. J is TRBJ2-5 and V is TRBV9, with D perhaps TRBD1 (6 bases). The source material was peripheral blood. The CDR3 protein is CASSVGALGRQETQYF. The CDR3 bases are TGTGCCAGCAGCGTGGGGGCGTTAGGTCGGCAAGAGACCCAGTACTTC.